This TCR beta chain is drawn from a study of T-cell reconstitution after alpha-beta-depleted transplantation in children. Study findings and constraints: TCRbeta diversity was high at day 60 in some patients (a result of surviving recipient T cells and thymic progenitors).

For TCRbeta, the library was prepared with unique molecular identifiers. TCRdb reprocessed the PCR reads with MiXCR, giving one entry per CDR3 protein. The data contain 500,000 to 750,000 distinct CDR3 sequences, approximately 30% of them singletons. Notes on this clonotype: The antigen remains unidentified.

Trimming took off 6 bases at V and 7 bases at J, with 18 bases between the two ends. This CDR3 has 14 amino acids. CDR1 is DFQATT and CDR2 is SNEGSKA in the germline V gene (reference sequence). The V call is TRBV20-1, the J call TRBJ1-4; D perhaps matches TRBD1 (5 bases). Sequenced here: PBMCs, sampled before TCRalphabeta/CD19-depleted stem cell transplant. The sequence was collected from a boy younger than two with Wiskott-Aldrich syndrome, due to receive a stem cell transplant. CDR3 residues: CSAHVGGVGEKLFF. In nucleotides, the CDR3 is TGCAGTGCGCACGTTGGGGGAGTAGGTGAAAAACTGTTTTTT.